One sample yielded the 20 T cell receptor beta chains listed below, sequenced in a study of T cells in Graves' hyperthyroidism and ophthalmopathy. Researchers amplified the TCR beta CDR3 regions from RNA transcripts. RT-PCR in the first round (using the HTBI primer set) targeted the TCR CDR3. Via MiXCR, TCRdb re-called the multiplex PCR reads, giving one row per CDR3 protein. Counted here are roughly 660,000 distinct CDR3 sequences, 17% occurring once; the ten biggest clones make up around 15%. Sequenced input: blood. All receptors derive from a man aged 45 to 65 with Graves' hyperthyroidism.

There are many counts of this clonotype. This chain joins TRBV11-2 and TRBJ2-7; 9 bases are a match to TRBD1. With 1 base clipped from V and 6 bases from J, the junction kept 4 bases outside the gene matches. The CDR3 is 14 residues long. Germline loops: CDR1 SGHAT, CDR2 FQNNGV. CDR3 sequence (DNA): TGTGCCAGCAGCTTAGCTGGGACAGGGACCGAGCAGTACTTC. Translation gives CASSLAGTGTEQYF.

The chain combines TRBV4-1 with TRBJ1-1, with D perhaps TRBD1 (6 bases). Looked up from germline, CDR1 is MGHRA and CDR2 is YSYEKL. This CDR3 has 16 residues. Trimming took off 1 base at V and 1 base at J, with 13 bases between the two ends. The CDR3 coding sequence is TGCGCCAGCAGCCAAGGGTGGGGACATCCGAACACTGAAGCTTTCTTT. It encodes CASSQGWGHPNTEAFF.

A remark on this clonotype: A much bigger clone sits one base away, suggesting this may be a read error. V and J are TRBV5-1 and TRBJ2-3, with 7 bases identical to TRBD1. The CDR3 extends over 15 amino acids. CDR1 is SGHRS, CDR2 YFSETQ, per germline. DNA for the CDR3: TGCGCCAGCAGCCCGGGACAGTTCGTCACAGATACGCGGTATTTT. Its translation: CASSPGQFVTDTRYF.

Turning to this clonotype: A read error may produce the germline difference seen at one junction end. The rearrangement links TRBV27 to TRBJ2-3, with 10 bases that match TRBD2. CDR1 is MNHEY, CDR2 SMNVEV, per germline (reference sequence). This CDR3 has 14 residues. The CDR3 is CGSSEGTSVYTQYF. The CDR3 nucleotides are TGTGGCAGCAGCGAGGGGACTAGCGTCTATACGCAGTATTTT.

J is TRBJ1-1 and V is TRBV25-1; no reliable D call. This CDR3 is 14 amino acids long. Trimming took off 5 bases at V and 5 bases at J, with 15 bases between the two ends. The germline CDR1 and CDR2 sequences are MGHDK and SYGVNS. The CDR3 is CASSLMAGKTEAFF. The CDR3 coding sequence is TGTGCCAGCAGTCTCATGGCGGGGAAAACTGAAGCTTTCTTT.

This clonotype was recorded at least ten times. V usage is TRBV28 and J usage is TRBJ2-7; the match to TRBD2 covers 9 bases. CDR3 length equals 15 residues. The germline V gene encodes CDR1 MDHEN and CDR2 SYDVKM. Unmatched junction bases numbered 7, after V lost 5 bases and J lost 2 bases. CDR3 sequence (DNA): TGTGCCAGCAGTAAACCGGGACTAGCTACCTACGAGCAGTACTTC. Its protein product is CASSKPGLATYEQYF.

This rearrangement joins TRBV7-9 to TRBJ2-1; D is perhaps TRBD2 (6 bases). Germline lookup yields CDR1 SEHNR and CDR2 FQNEAQ (reference sequence). V shed 4 bases and J shed 0 bases, with 13 bases lying between them. This CDR3 has 16 amino acids. In DNA, the CDR3 is TGTGCCAGCAGCTCCCCGCCGGGGGTCTCCTACAATGAGCAGTTCTTC. Its protein is CASSSPPGVSYNEQFF.

This sequence joins TRBV6-1 and TRBJ2-1, with no clear D. The CDR3 totals 12 residues. Germline V gives CDR1 MNHNS, CDR2 SASEGT. With 5 bases removed from V and 6 bases from J, the gap between germline ends came to 8 bases. DNA for the CDR3: TGTGCCAGCAGTCCAAACATCAATGAGCAGTTCTTC. Amino acid sequence: CASSPNINEQFF.

This clonotype was observed many times. The chain joins TRBV3-1 to TRBJ1-1, with TRBD1 as a possible D gene (6 bases). Trimming shortened V by 1 base and J by 0 bases, and 15 bases separated the two germline ends. The CDR3 length is 17 residues. In germline, CDR1 is LGHDT, CDR2 YNNKEL (reference sequence). CDR3 sequence (DNA): TGTGCCAGCAGCCAAGTCCCAGGCCAGGGGATGAACACTGAAGCTTTCTTT. Protein: CASSQVPGQGMNTEAFF.

J is TRBJ1-3 and V is TRBV7-9; no firm D call. The V end was cut by 1 base, the J end by 0 bases, with 13 bases between. In germline, CDR1 is SEHNR, CDR2 FQNEAQ (reference sequence). CDR3 length: 17 amino acids. CDR3 protein: CASSLDGSLSSGNTIYF. Written as DNA, the CDR3 is TGTGCCAGCAGCTTAGACGGGTCCCTAAGCTCTGGAAACACCATATATTTT.

In its sample, this clonotype was seen many times. The chain joins TRBV7-2 to TRBJ2-1; D not certain. The CDR3 runs to 12 residues. Trimming shortened V by 1 base and J by 10 bases, and 8 bases separated the two germline ends. Germline V gene data show CDR1 as SGHTA and CDR2 as FQGNSA. The CDR3 is CASSLVGVEQFF. The CDR3 DNA sequence: TGTGCCAGCAGCTTAGTTGGGGTCGAGCAGTTCTTC.

The J gene is TRBJ1-2, the V gene TRBV7-9; 10 bases agree with TRBD1. V was clipped by 6 bases and J by 8 bases; unmatched bases: 12. There are 15 residues in the CDR3. Looked up from germline, CDR1 is SEHNR and CDR2 is FQNEAQ (reference sequence). The CDR3 sequence: CASRIRGQGFDGYTF. As DNA, the CDR3 is TGTGCCAGCAGAATTCGGGGACAGGGGTTTGACGGCTACACCTTC.

This clonotype appeared many times. This chain connects TRBV28 to TRBJ2-2, with no clear D. CDR3 length: 17 residues. The V end lost 2 bases, the J end lost 3 bases, and 16 bases lay between the germline ends. CDR1 MDHEN and CDR2 SYDVKM come from the germline V gene. This CDR3 is CASSLLVGRLDTGELFF. CDR3 DNA sequence: TGTGCCAGCAGTTTACTTGTCGGACGGCTGGACACCGGGGAGCTGTTTTTT.

In this sample, this clonotype turned up a few times. A much larger clone lies one base from this, so it may be a read error. V usage is TRBV19 and J usage is TRBJ2-7; D not resolved. The V gene's germline CDR1 is LNHDA and CDR2 SQIVND (reference sequence). The length of the CDR3 is 15 residues. DNA for the CDR3: TGTGCCACTCCCTCTAGTGCGGTACACTCCTACGGGCAGTACTTC. Its protein is CATPSSAVHSYGQYF.

The sample holds many counts of this clonotype. V usage is TRBV29-1 and J usage is TRBJ1-1; no firm D call. The CDR3 has 13 residues. Deletions cut 3 bases from V and 1 base from J, with 9 bases between. CDR1 and CDR2 (germline): SQVTM, ANQGSEA. This chain's CDR3 is CSVDPRGNTEAFF. The CDR3 DNA is TGCAGCGTTGATCCTAGAGGGAACACTGAAGCTTTCTTT.

This clonotype was counted a few times. J is TRBJ1-3 and V is TRBV18; D ambiguous. Germline CDR1 KGHSH, CDR2 LQKENI. This CDR3 has 13 amino acids. Trimming left V 6 bases short and J 3 bases short, with 9 bases between. In DNA form, the CDR3 reads TGTGCCAGCTCTCGGGCTGATGGAAACACCATATATTTT. Translating it yields CASSRADGNTIYF.

The rearrangement joins TRBV20-1 to TRBJ2-1; perhaps TRBD1 as D (6 bases). CDR3 length: 16 residues. The germline V gene encodes CDR1 DFQATT and CDR2 SNEGSKA (reference sequence). V lost 8 bases to trimming and J lost 2 bases, with 22 bases between them. CDR3 sequence (DNA): TGCAGTTCCCTTTCTAATATCCAGGGGACCTACAATGAGCAGTTCTTC. Translating it yields CSSLSNIQGTYNEQFF.

This clonotype was seen many times. The gene calls are TRBV20-1 and TRBJ2-1, with D perhaps TRBD2 (5 bases). In germline, CDR1 is DFQATT, CDR2 SNEGSKA (reference sequence). The CDR3 sequence is 14 residues long. Trimming removed 5 bases from V and 6 bases from J, with 17 bases in between. CDR3 protein: CSAPTRLMGNEQFF. CDR3 in DNA: TGCAGTGCTCCTACTAGACTCATGGGCAATGAGCAGTTCTTC.

The rearrangement uses TRBV6-1 and TRBJ1-5, with D unclear. The ends were cut back, 5 bases at V and 3 bases at J, with 11 bases in the middle. The V gene's germline CDR1 is MNHNS and CDR2 SASEGT. The CDR3 is 14 residues long. The CDR3 DNA is TGTGCCAGCAGTCTCTTTCAGTACAATCAGCCCCAGCATTTT. As protein: CASSLFQYNQPQHF.

The chain uses TRBV9 and TRBJ2-1; the D is unclear. CDR1 is SGDLS, CDR2 YYNGEE, per germline. V was trimmed by 2 bases and J by 10 bases, leaving 16 bases between them. This CDR3 comprises 14 residues. The chain's CDR3 is CASSVGPRPPEQFF. The CDR3 DNA sequence: TGTGCCAGCAGCGTTGGTCCTAGACCCCCCGAGCAGTTCTTC. Full variable domain (missing parts from reference TRBV9 and TRBJ2-1): DSGVTQTPKHLITATGQRVTLRCSPRSGDLSVYWYQQSLDQGLQFLIQYYNGEERAKGNILERFSAQQFPDLHSELNLSSLELGDSALYFCASSVGPRPPEQFFGPGTRLTVL.